These 2 T cell receptor beta chains originate from one sample sequenced in a study of blood T cell repertoires in COVID-19. Using immunoSEQ multiplex PCR, the repertoire was profiled, and TCRdb retains in-frame clones only, with some absent. The table has approximately 120,000 clones, roughly 85% seen once; the top ten hold around 3%. The sequenced sample consisted of peripheral blood. The receptor set was obtained from a woman of 80 years or more with COVID-19, enrolled during active disease.

The chain couples TRBV28 to TRBJ2-1; 7 nucleotides align to TRBD2. The V segment lost 6 bases and the J segment 4 bases; nucleotides outside the gene matches: 12. The CDR3 totals 16 residues. Germline loops: CDR1 MDHEN, CDR2 SYDVKM. In DNA form, the CDR3 reads TGTGCCAGCAGCCCCCAAGGTAGCGGGCTGTACAATGAGCAGTTCTTC. Translating gives CASSPQGSGLYNEQFF.

The rearrangement uses TRBV19 and TRBJ2-6; perhaps TRBD2 as D (7 bases). The V end was cut by 7 bases, the J end by 4 bases, with 20 bases between. This CDR3 is built from 17 residues. The germline V gene has CDR1 LNHDA and CDR2 SQIVND (reference sequence). The CDR3 spells CASIPRGGSSGANVLTF. For the CDR3, the DNA is TGTGCCAGTATTCCTAGGGGGGGCTCCTCAGGGGCCAACGTCCTGACTTTC. The full variable domain, its missing parts supplied by reference TRBV19 and TRBJ2-6, is DGGITQSPKYLFRKEGQNVTLSCEQNLNHDAMYWYRQDPGQGLRLIYYSQIVNDFQKGDIAEGYSVSREKKESFPLTVTSAQKNPTAFYLCASIPRGGSSGANVLTFGAGSRLTVL.